This record covers a single T cell receptor beta chain. This record belongs to a study of identical twins. V was pared by 5 bases and J by 6 bases, with 10 bases of the junction left unmatched. The CDR3 is 16 residues long. Per the germline V gene, CDR1 is MNHNS and CDR2 is SASEGT. TCRdb reanalysed the 5' RACE reads using MiXCR and keeps one entry per CDR3 protein. The table has some 1,700,000 distinct CDR3 sequences, more than 30% seen once. The rearrangement joins TRBV6-1 to TRBJ1-6; 7 nucleotides align to TRBD1. This sequence originates from a newborn girl in good health. The sample taken for sequencing was cord blood. As DNA, the CDR3 is TGTGCCAGCAGTCCTCGACGACAGGGAGGTAATTCACCCCTCCACTTT. It yields the protein CASSPRRQGGNSPLHF.